This record covers a single TCR beta chain. Sequencing used immunoSEQ multiplex PCR; TCRdb keeps in-frame clones, though not all of them. There are about 410,000 clones in the sample; around nine tenths occur only once, and roughly 1.6% lies in the top ten. This record comes from a study of blood T cell repertoires in COVID-19. In the study overall: PBMCs, B-cell-depleted T cells, or T cells provided the cDNA or gDNA that made up the material.

Patients of the Seattle cohort, enrolled during active infection, were followed longitudinally. Trimming shortened V by 6 bases and J by 2 bases, and 10 bases separated the two germline ends. The V gene's germline CDR1 is SNHLY and CDR2 FYNNEI. This CDR3 contains 13 residues. The V and J genes are TRBV2 and TRBJ1-2, with D unclear. The TCR comes from a middle-aged woman with COVID-19, enrolled during active disease. The sequencing sample was made of peripheral blood. The CDR3: CASRREWNYGYTF. The CDR3, as DNA: TGTGCCAGCAGGAGGGAATGGAACTATGGCTACACCTTC. Full variable domain (remainder filled in from reference TRBV2 and TRBJ1-2): EPEVTQTPSHQVTQMGQEVILRCVPISNHLYFYWYRQILGQKVEFLVSFYNNEISEKSEIFDDQFSVERPDGSNFTLKIRSTKLEDSAMYFCASRREWNYGYTFGSGTRLTVV.